The clone carrying this T cell receptor (beta chain) has only one observation. This entry is derived from a study of T cells in tuberculosis. The CDR3 has 13 amino acids. Germline V gene data show CDR1 as SGHRS and CDR2 as YFSETQ. V was pared by 0 bases and J by 4 bases, with 7 bases between. Chain pairing is unknown; alpha and beta were sequenced separately. Profiled with immunoSEQ multiplex PCR; TCRdb holds only in-frame clones, not every one. The table shows about 58,000 clones, with roughly 87% occurring only once. After thawing and overnight rest, PBMC were stained with GMM-loaded CD1B tetramer, viability dye and anti-CD3 for sorting. C32 glucose monomycolate from Rhodococcus equi was loaded onto the CD1B tetramers. Whole-study results and caveats: The stringent gate may have excluded weak CD1B-GMM tetramer binders.

This TCR was sampled from an adult woman with latent tuberculosis. The chain has TRBV5-1 and TRBJ2-5; D not certain. Sequencing used CD1b-GMM tetramer-negative cells sorted from PBMCs. CDR3: CASSLAVSETQYF. CDR3 in DNA: TGCGCCAGCAGCTTGGCGGTTTCAGAGACCCAGTACTTC.